The following is a TCR beta chain sequence with its context. The sample is drawn from a study of blood T cell repertoires in COVID-19. As for the study in general: Sources were T cells, B-cell-depleted T cells, or PBMCs; the material itself was cDNA or gDNA.

Per the authors' pipeline: Reference gene primer amplification gave estimated nucleated cell counts. Only in-frame clones appear in the TCRdb table, and some are missing; sequencing was by immunoSEQ multiplex PCR. For V, J and clone size, that table is used; D and trimming come from the DNA. The repertoire consists of 50,000 to 70,000 clones, with around 77% occurring once and the leading ten covering roughly 3.2%. The V gene lost 2 bases and the J gene lost 6 bases, with 16 bases spanning the gap. This CDR3 has 15 amino acids. In germline, CDR1 is SNHLY, CDR2 FYNNEI. The sample taken for sequencing was peripheral blood. The chain combines TRBV2 with TRBJ1-2; a weak D match, TRBD1 (5 bases). This TCR came from a man aged 60 to 75 with acute or convalescent COVID-19. The CDR3 protein is CASSESGGGNNGYTF. The CDR3 nucleotides are TGTGCCAGCAGTGAATCCGGGGGAGGAAATAATGGCTACACCTTC.